The 2 T cell receptor beta chains presented below share a single source sample, sequenced in a study of blood T cells in healthy people across ages. A second PCR, run for roughly 7 to 12 cycles, used a sample-barcoded 5' primer plus a J-beta primer mix. TCRdb re-analysed the 5' RACE reads in MiXCR, keeping a single row per CDR3 protein. Found here are 950,000 to 1,200,000 distinct CDR3 sequences, around two fifths of them singletons; the top ten hold about an eighth. The sample was blood. These receptors all stem from a man aged 18 to 30 in good health.

The rearrangement uses TRBV20-1 and TRBJ1-1; a possible D gene is TRBD1 (6 bases). This CDR3 has 14 residues. V shed 3 bases and J shed 5 bases, with 16 bases lying between them. From germline, CDR1 is DFQATT and CDR2 SNEGSKA (reference sequence). Written as DNA, the CDR3 is TGCAGTGCTAGGCGTCTGGGGGCTGATACTGAAGCTTTCTTT. This translates into CSARRLGADTEAFF.

This clonotype was seen just once. This rearrangement joins TRBV7-9 to TRBJ2-1; D unresolved. V was clipped by 4 bases and J by 2 bases, with 12 bases between them. This CDR3 region has 15 residues. Germline loops: CDR1 SEHNR, CDR2 FQNEAQ (reference sequence). CDR3 in amino acids: CASSSQEDPYNEQFF. In DNA, the CDR3 is TGTGCCAGCAGCTCCCAGGAAGATCCCTACAATGAGCAGTTCTTC.